The T cell receptor beta chain under discussion was sequenced for a study of Tregs in tolerant kidney transplant recipients. Regarding the study as a whole: Tregs expanded with activated donor B cells seemed most donor-specific.

Of note for this clone: Its specificity is unknown.

An overnight rest at 37°C with roughly 200 IU/ml IL-2 preceded regulatory T cell sorting from thawed PBMCs. Profiled with immunoSEQ multiplex PCR; TCRdb holds only in-frame clones, not every one. The table has some 62,000 clones, roughly 98% seen once. The CDR3 sequence is 15 residues long. Germline CDR1 reads MNHEY; CDR2 reads SVGAGI. Trimming left V 6 bases short and J 5 bases short, with 17 bases between. The TCR sequence derives from a human donor who received a combined kidney and bone marrow transplant. Specimen: Tregs from blood, collected before the transplant. The chain has TRBV6-5 and TRBJ2-1; no reliable D call. CDR3 DNA sequence: TGTGCCAGCAGGAAGGCGGCTTACATCCACAATGAGCAGTTCTTC. Translation gives CASRKAAYIHNEQFF.